This T cell receptor beta chain appears in the sequencing data of a study of blood T cell repertoires in COVID-19. Study context: The origin of the acute and convalescent COVID-19 samples was the United States, Italy and Spain.

The repertoire was sequenced with immunoSEQ multiplex PCR; TCRdb's copy has only in-frame clones and lacks some. Altogether about 120,000 clones are present, 70% to 85% being singletons, with the ten largest covering about 4.2%. Trimming removed 0 bases at V and 2 bases at J, with 12 bases between. Germline V CDR1 and CDR2: SGDLS, YYNGEE. The CDR3 consists of 15 residues. Sequenced material: peripheral blood. The TCR was taken from an older woman with acute or convalescent COVID-19. The rearrangement joins TRBV9 to TRBJ2-7; the D is unclear. The CDR3 bases are TGTGCCAGCAGCGTAGCCCCATCAGGCGCCTACGAGCAGTACTTC. Amino acids: CASSVAPSGAYEQYF.